This T cell receptor (beta chain) was identified in a study of beta chain features in type 1 diabetes. Expressed TCRB transcripts got sequenced, as all isolated RNA was reverse transcribed. The average output of naive, central memory and regulatory T cell samples was 3.6 million or so reads. The repertoire was sequenced with immunoSEQ multiplex PCR; TCRdb's copy has only in-frame clones and lacks some. The table lists about 60,000 clones, approximately 59% of them singletons. Germline V gene data show CDR1 as KGHSH and CDR2 as LQKENI. The ends were cut back, 4 bases at V and 3 bases at J, with 4 bases in the middle. CDR3 length equals 13 residues. Details on this clone: No conserved phenylalanine or tryptophan ends this CDR3, so it is likely a read error.

The V gene is TRBV18, the J gene TRBJ2-6; no reliable D call. Sequencing was carried out using Tregs from blood. The TCR was taken from a woman aged 18-30 years in good health. CDR3 protein: CASSQSGANVLTL. CDR3 bases: TGTGCCAGCTCACAGAGTGGGGCCAACGTCCTGACTCTC.